This paragraph reports one TCR beta chain. The target antigen is unknown. Sequence at one end of the junction differs from germline and may be a read error. The template, roughly 510 ng total RNA, yielded TCR beta cDNA made with a constant-region primer. ARM-PCR, slightly modified, supplied the TCR beta libraries through three nested multiplex PCR rounds. TRBV1-TRBV30 forward primers paired with a C-beta reverse primer drove the first two PCR rounds, roughly 10 cycles each. MiXCR, applied by TCRdb to the multiplex PCR reads, yields one record per CDR3 protein. The repertoire holds approximately 190,000 distinct CDR3 sequences, with around 81% as singletons. The germline gives CDR1 MNHEY, CDR2 SVGAGI. This CDR3 contains 13 residues. This sample stems from a study of tumor-infiltrating lymphocytes in primary liver carcinoma. Study at large: Productive TCRbeta read counts per sample ran from roughly 3.65 to 7.13 million and were similar across tissue types. Study conclusions and caveats: Found in all five tumor regions were only about 7-25% of top clones.

The 20-30 mg bulk tissue piece was not sorted before simultaneous RNA and DNA extraction. The V and J genes are TRBV6-5 and TRBJ2-6, with D possibly being TRBD1 (5 bases). The sequencing sample was made of tumor tissue from primary liver carcinoma. The TCR sequence derives from a man aged 35 to 55 with primary liver carcinoma and hepatitis B virus infection. The CDR3 DNA is TGTGCCAGCAGTTATTCGACAGTCAACGGCCTGACTTTC. This translates into CASSYSTVNGLTF.